Listed below are T cell receptor beta chains from one sample, sequenced in a study of blood T cell repertoires in COVID-19. The data were produced by immunoSEQ multiplex PCR, yet TCRdb's version contains in-frame clones alone and is incomplete. The sample comprises under 250,000 clones, roughly 85% of which are singletons, and 4% to 6% rests with the top ten. Sequencing was done on a sample of peripheral blood. The receptor source for this set is a man aged 45-65 years with COVID-19, enrolled during active disease. Each CDR3 is given with its conserved first and last residue. D genes are given only for firm matches. Clone sizes are given selectively: once, few, many, or a class where the clone is expanded.

clone_size,d_call,v_call,j_call,cdr3_nt,cdr3_aa
few,NA,TRBV28,TRBJ1-4,TGTGCCAGCAGTTTAATACAGGGCAGTAGGAATGAAAAACTGTTTTTT,CASSLIQGSRNEKLFF
NA,NA,TRBV5-6,TRBJ1-6,TGTGCCAGCACCCCCTTCGGCAATTCCGGGACACCCCTCCACTTT,CASTPFGNSGTPLHF
NA,NA,TRBV2,TRBJ2-5,TGTGCCAGCAGTGACATAGAGACCCAGTACTTC,CASSDIETQYF
NA,TRBD1,TRBV27,TRBJ2-7,TGTGCCAGCATGGGACAGGAGAAGTGGTCCTACGAGCAGTACTTC,CASMGQEKWSYEQYF
NA,TRBD1,TRBV18,TRBJ1-6,TGTGCCAGCTCCCAGCAGACAGGGAGTAATTCACCCCTCCACTTT,CASSQQTGSNSPLHF
NA,NA,TRBV9,TRBJ1-4,TGTGCCAGCAGCCAATACGGGTACAGGGTTCGGGAAAAACTGTTTTTT,CASSQYGYRVREKLFF
few,NA,TRBV18,TRBJ2-1,TGTGCCAGCTCCCCGCGGCCCTCGAGCTCCTACAATGAGCAGTTCTTC,CASSPRPSSSYNEQFF
once,NA,TRBV29-1,TRBJ2-7,TGCAGCGCCTCGGACAGCTGGGAGCAGTACTTC,CSASDSWEQYF
NA,NA,TRBV3-1/TRBV3-2,TRBJ1-1,TGTGCCAGCAGCTCCTCAAGGGGTGGGGCTTTCTTT,CASSSSRGGAFF
NA,NA,TRBV2,TRBJ1-2,TGTGCCAGCAGCGGACAGCTCCGAGAGAATGGTGGCTACACCTTC,CASSGQLRENGGYTF
NA,TRBD1,TRBV4-3,TRBJ2-7,TGCGCCAGCAGCCAAGAGACAGGGCCCTACGAGCAGTACTTC,CASSQETGPYEQYF
NA,NA,TRBV20-1,TRBJ2-3,TGCAGTGCTAATGATCCGAGACTCGGCACAGATACGCAGTATTTT,CSANDPRLGTDTQYF
NA,NA,TRBV30,TRBJ2-7,TGTGCCTGGGATCCCAGGGGAGGGACCACCCAGTACTTC,CAWDPRGGTTQYF
few,TRBD2,TRBV24-1,TRBJ2-3,TGTGCCACAGGGAGGGCTAGCGGGGGCACAGATACGCAGTATTTT,CATGRASGGTDTQYF
NA,NA,TRBV15,TRBJ1-4,TGTGCCACCAGCAAGGGAGACGAAAAACTGTTTTTT,CATSKGDEKLFF
NA,NA,TRBV28,TRBJ2-2,TGTGCCAGCAGAAGCGAGCGACTCACCGGGGAGCTGTTTTTT,CASRSERLTGELFF
few,NA,TRBV19,TRBJ2-5,TGTGCCAGTAGTACGGGGGAGACCCAGTACTTC,CASSTGETQYF
NA,TRBD1,TRBV5-1,TRBJ1-2,TGCGCCAGCAGCTTGTCGGACAGGAACAACTATGGCTACACCTTC,CASSLSDRNNYGYTF
NA,TRBD2,TRBV7-3,TRBJ2-2,TGTGCCAGCAGCTTATTTGGGACTAGCGGGGAAGTCACCGGGGAGCTGTTTTTT,CASSLFGTSGEVTGELFF
NA,NA,TRBV2,TRBJ1-2,TGTGCCAGCAGTGAAGCCTATTATGGCTACACCTTC,CASSEAYYGYTF
NA,TRBD2,TRBV27,TRBJ2-7,TGTGCCAGCAGTTCTTTAGCGGGGGCCGCCTACGAGCAGTACTTC,CASSSLAGAAYEQYF
NA,NA,TRBV7-2,TRBJ1-3,TGTGCCAGCAGCCCTACAGGATCCGGAAACACCATATATTTT,CASSPTGSGNTIYF
NA,TRBD1,TRBV28,TRBJ2-6,TGTGCCAGCCAGGACAGGGGCGGGTCTGGGGCCAACGTCCTGACTTTC,CASQDRGGSGANVLTF
NA,NA,TRBV6-2/TRBV6-3,TRBJ1-5,TGTGCCAGCAGTTACACCCGGGATCAGCCCCAGCATTTT,CASSYTRDQPQHF
few,NA,TRBV28,TRBJ1-4,TGTGCCAGCAGGGGACTCATTAATGAAAAACTGTTTTTT,CASRGLINEKLFF
NA,NA,TRBV6-1,TRBJ1-1,TGTGCCAGCAGGGGACAAACGAACACTGAAGCTTTCTTT,CASRGQTNTEAFF
NA,NA,TRBV16,TRBJ1-5,TGTGCCAGCAGCCAAGTTTCGGGCAATCAGCCCCAGCATTTT,CASSQVSGNQPQHF